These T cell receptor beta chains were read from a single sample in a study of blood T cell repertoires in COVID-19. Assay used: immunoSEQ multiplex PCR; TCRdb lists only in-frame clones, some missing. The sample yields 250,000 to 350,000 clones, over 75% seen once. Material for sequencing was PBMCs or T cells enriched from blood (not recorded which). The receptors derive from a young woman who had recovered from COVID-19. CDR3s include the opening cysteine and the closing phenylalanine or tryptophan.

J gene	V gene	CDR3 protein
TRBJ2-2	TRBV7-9	CASNRDTGELFF
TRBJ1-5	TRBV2	CASSPDRVGSQPQHF
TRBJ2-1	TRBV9	CASGQGNNYNEQFF
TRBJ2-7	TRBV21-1	CASSNRRDRCCCYEQYF
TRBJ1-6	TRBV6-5	CASSLDSTNSPLHF
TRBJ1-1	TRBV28	CASSLTWGVGNTEAFF
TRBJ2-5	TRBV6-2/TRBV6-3	CASSERGRQETQYF
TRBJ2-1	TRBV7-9	CASSWADNEQFF
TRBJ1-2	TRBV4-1	CASSQVTGQRHRGYTF
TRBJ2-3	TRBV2	CASRGDLTSTQYF
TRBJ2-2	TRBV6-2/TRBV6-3	CASSYGRGGAGELFF
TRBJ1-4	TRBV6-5	CASRRGGEEKLFF
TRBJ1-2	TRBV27	CASSLSAGGYAGYTF
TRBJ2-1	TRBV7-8	CASSYQTGTGANNEQFF
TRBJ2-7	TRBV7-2	CASSFGLAGPTYEQYF
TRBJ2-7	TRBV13	CASSLRAGAHEQYF
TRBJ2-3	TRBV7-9	CASSATITQYF
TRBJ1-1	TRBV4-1	CASSQVQGGPGNTEAFF
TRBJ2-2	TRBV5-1	CASSLITSGDTGELFF
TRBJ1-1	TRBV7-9	CASSQVDRPVNTEAFF
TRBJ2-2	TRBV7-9	CASSLLAGAGELFF
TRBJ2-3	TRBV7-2	CASSFQDTQYF
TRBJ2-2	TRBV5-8	CASSLVGSWGLSNTGELFF
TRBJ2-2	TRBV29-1	CSVEDGLAGNTGELFF
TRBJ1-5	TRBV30	CAWTHGQYNQPQHF
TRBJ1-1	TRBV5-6	CASSRRQGPIVNTEAFF
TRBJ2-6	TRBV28	CASFRDRGSLSSGANVLTF
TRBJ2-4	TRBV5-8	CASSGQLNIQYF
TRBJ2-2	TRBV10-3	CAISFVPGQGSQLFF
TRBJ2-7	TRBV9	CASSGTSLSEQYF
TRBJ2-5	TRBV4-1	CASSQLGLAGGPYQETQYF
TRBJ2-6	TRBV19	CASSDRVVRANVLTF
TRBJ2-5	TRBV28	CASSSAGGPETQYF
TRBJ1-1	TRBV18	CASSRLAFRNRNTEAFF
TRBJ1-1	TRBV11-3	CASSPGDRGVNTEAFF
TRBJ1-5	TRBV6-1	CASSDGAQVPQHF
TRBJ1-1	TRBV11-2	CASSSDWTGYFEAFF
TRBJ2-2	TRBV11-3	CASTPWGQGNTGELFF
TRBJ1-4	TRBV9	CASSAGNINEKLFF
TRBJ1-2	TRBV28	CASSLNTPVEGYTF
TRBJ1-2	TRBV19	CASNFLGGYGYTF
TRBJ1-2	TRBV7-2	CASSLQIYGYTF
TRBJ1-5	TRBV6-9	CASNGQGGDQPQHF
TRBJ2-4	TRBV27	CASSSLTGVLAKNIQYF
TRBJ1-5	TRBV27	CASSFRVDQPQHF
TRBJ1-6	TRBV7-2	CASSLAPNSLYSPLHF
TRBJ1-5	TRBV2	CASKGDSNQPQHF
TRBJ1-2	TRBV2	CASSEEGRGYGYTF
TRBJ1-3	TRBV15	CATSRRIVPAGDTIYF
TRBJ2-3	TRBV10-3	CASRLAGITDTQYF
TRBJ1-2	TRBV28	CASGQGWDGYTF
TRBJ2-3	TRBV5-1	CASSRSGTAWRDTQYF
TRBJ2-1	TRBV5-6	CASSREFYNEQFF